A single TCR beta chain is shown here with its context. Its antigen is not known. Through 5' RACE with UMI labels, the TRB cDNA libraries were prepared. TCRdb reprocessed the 5' RACE reads and reports one entry per CDR3 protein, with no DNA. The sample's table shows roughly 56,000 distinct CDR3 sequences. The CDR3 is 13 amino acids. Germline lookup yields CDR1 SGDLS and CDR2 YYNGEE. These data belong to a study of CXCR3-negative and CXCR3-positive naive CD8 T cells. Study observations and caveats: Naive subsets had comparable surface CD5, so TRB CDR3 properties gauged TCR strength. Unlike memory cells, which differed, naive CXCR3-negative and CXCR3-positive cells had similar TRBV-TRBJ usage.

This sequence joins TRBV9 and TRBJ2-5. This receptor was identified in a human donor in good health. Some clones in this sample may be carry-over from other donors' samples. Sequencing used naive CXCR3- CD8+ T cells from blood. Described subset: CD45RO-CCR7+CD27+CD95- naive CD8+ T cells lacking CXCR3 (TNR3-). This chain's CDR3 is CASSEATEETQYF.